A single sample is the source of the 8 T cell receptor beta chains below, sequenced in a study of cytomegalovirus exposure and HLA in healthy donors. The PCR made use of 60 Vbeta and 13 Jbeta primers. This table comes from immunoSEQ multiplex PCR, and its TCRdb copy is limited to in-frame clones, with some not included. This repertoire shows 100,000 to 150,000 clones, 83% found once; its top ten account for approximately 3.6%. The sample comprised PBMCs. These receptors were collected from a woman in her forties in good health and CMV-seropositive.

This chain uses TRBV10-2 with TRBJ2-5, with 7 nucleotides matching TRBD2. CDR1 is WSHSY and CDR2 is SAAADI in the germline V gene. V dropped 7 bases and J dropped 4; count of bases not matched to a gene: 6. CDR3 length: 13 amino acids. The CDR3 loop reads CASKRGEGETQYF. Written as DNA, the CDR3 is TGCGCCAGCAAGCGTGGGGAGGGAGAGACCCAGTACTTC.

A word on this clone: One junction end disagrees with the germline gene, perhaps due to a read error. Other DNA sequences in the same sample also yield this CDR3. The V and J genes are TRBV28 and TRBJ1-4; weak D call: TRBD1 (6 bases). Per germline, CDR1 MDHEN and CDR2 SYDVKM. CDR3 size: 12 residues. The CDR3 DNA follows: TGTGCCAGCAGTCAAGGGGGAGAAAAACTGTTTTTC. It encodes CASSQGGEKLFF.

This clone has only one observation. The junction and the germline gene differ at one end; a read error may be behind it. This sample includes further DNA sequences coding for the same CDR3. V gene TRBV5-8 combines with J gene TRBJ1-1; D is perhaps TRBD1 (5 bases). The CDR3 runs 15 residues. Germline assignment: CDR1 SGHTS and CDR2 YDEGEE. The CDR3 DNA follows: TGTGCCAGCAGCTCGCACCCTGCAGGGATATCTGAAGCTTTCTTC. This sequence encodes CASSSHPAGISEAFF. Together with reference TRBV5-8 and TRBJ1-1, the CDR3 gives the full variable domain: EAGVTQSPTHLIKTRGQQATLRCSPISGHTSVYWYQQALGLGLQFLLWYDEGEERNRGNFPPRFSGRQFPNYSSELNVNALELEDSALYLCASSSHPAGISEAFFGQGTRLTVV.

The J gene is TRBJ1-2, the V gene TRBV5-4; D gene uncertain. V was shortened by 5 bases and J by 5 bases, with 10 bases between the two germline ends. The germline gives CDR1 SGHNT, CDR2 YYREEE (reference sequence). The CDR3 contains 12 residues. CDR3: CASSPGSYGYTF. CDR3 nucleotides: TGTGCCAGCAGTCCGGGAAGTTATGGCTACACCTTC.

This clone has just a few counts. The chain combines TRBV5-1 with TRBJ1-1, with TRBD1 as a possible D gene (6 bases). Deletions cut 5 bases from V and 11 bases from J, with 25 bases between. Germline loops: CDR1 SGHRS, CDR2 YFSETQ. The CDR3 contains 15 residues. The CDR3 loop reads CASSAGNTGLVDAFF. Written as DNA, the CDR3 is TGCGCCAGCAGTGCGGGCAATACAGGGCTAGTAGATGCTTTCTTT.

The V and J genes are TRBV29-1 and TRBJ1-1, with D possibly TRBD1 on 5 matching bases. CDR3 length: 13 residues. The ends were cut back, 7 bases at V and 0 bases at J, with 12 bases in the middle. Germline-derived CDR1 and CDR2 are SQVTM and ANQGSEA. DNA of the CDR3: TGCAGCGCCCTCCAGGGCCTGAACACTGAAGCTTTCTTT. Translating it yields CSALQGLNTEAFF.

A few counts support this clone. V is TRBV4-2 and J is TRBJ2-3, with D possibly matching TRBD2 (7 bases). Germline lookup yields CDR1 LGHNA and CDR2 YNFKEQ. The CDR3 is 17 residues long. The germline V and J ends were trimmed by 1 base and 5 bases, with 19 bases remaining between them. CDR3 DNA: TGTGCCAGCAGCCAAGCCATACCGGGGGGAGGGGGAGATACGCAGTATTTT. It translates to CASSQAIPGGGGDTQYF.

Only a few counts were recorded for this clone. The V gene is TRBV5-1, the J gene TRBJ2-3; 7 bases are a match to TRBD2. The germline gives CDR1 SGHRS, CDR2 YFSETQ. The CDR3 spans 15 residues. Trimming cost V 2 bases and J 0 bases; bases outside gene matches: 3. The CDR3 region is CASSFSGSSTDTQYF. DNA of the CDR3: TGCGCCAGCAGCTTTAGCGGGTCGAGCACAGATACGCAGTATTTT.